This TCR beta chain was identified in a study of control samples from healthy donors and cancer patients (dated by TCRdb to 2020 to 2021). The library was generated by the immunoSEQ multiplex PCR assay. Drawn from immuneACCESS, this table holds only the in-frame rearrangements with V and J called that TCRdb kept. Clones are partly lost; checked studies trace under half to an unresolved V gene and leave the rest unexplained. Present in this sample are over 150,000 clones, 96% of which were seen just once. The top ten hold over 1% of the sample. In the case of this clone: Its antigen is unknown. No much larger clonotype is one base removed from it; base qualities were not supplied.

V lost 0 bases and J lost 6 bases; the stretch between them is 13 bases long. Taken from cysteine to phenylalanine, the CDR3 has 16 residues. Left in the record is the CDR3 DNA by itself, 48 bases read in frame from the first base. Via the germline V gene (reference sequence), CDR1 is SGHNT and CDR2 YYREEE. The sample comprised blood. The source of this sequence is a woman in her thirties in good health. The chain links TRBV5-4 with TRBJ1-6; the D gene is perhaps TRBD1, on 5 matching bases. The DNA sequence reads TGTGCCAGCAGCTTGGTGGGGGGACGGAGTAATTCACCCCTCCACTTT. It translates as CASSLVGGRSNSPLHF.